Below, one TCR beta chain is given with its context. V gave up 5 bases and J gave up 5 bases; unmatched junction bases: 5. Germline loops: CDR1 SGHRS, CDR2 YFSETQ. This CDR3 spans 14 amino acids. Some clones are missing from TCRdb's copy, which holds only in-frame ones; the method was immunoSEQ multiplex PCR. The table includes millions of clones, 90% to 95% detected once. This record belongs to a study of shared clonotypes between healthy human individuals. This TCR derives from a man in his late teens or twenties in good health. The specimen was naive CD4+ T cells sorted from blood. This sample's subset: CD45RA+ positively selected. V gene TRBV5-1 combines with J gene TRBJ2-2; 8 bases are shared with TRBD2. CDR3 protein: CASRGLVSTGELFF. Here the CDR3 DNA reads TGCGCCAGCAGGGGACTAGTATCAACCGGGGAGCTGTTTTTT.